The 22 T cell receptor beta chains reported below all come from one sample, sequenced in a study of blood T cells in healthy people across ages. Combining a sample-barcoded 5' primer with a J-beta primer mix, a second PCR ran for 7 to 11 cycles. Using its own MiXCR run on the 5' RACE reads, TCRdb lists one record per CDR3 protein. The table lists 800,000 or so distinct CDR3 sequences, 35% to 60% of them singletons. What was sequenced was blood. Receptors were obtained from an elderly man in good health.

As to this clonotype: A single base separates this from a much larger clone, so it may be a read error. This chain joins TRBV6-5 and TRBJ2-5; the D is unclear. This CDR3 is built from 11 residues. Trimming stripped 6 bases from V and 11 bases from J, with 13 bases between. Germline V gene data show CDR1 as MNHEY and CDR2 as SVGAGI. DNA of the CDR3: TGTGCCAGCAGGAGTTCCAATGGGCAGTACTTC. Residues: CASRSSNGQYF.

The table lists this clonotype with many counts. The chain uses TRBV9 and TRBJ2-3, with D possibly matching TRBD2 (6 bases). The CDR3 loop spans 14 amino acids. Germline V gene lookup returns CDR1 SGDLS and CDR2 YYNGEE. Trimming stripped 4 bases from V and 4 bases from J, with 13 bases between. CDR3 DNA: TGTGCCAGCAGCCCACTCGGGAGTTCAGATACGCAGTATTTT. Translated, it gives CASSPLGSSDTQYF.

The chain employs TRBV7-2 and TRBJ2-1; maybe TRBD1 (6 bases). The CDR3 is 15 amino acids. Trimming removed 3 bases at V and 6 bases at J, with 15 bases between. Germline CDR1 SGHTA, CDR2 FQGNSA. CDR3 nucleotide sequence: TGTGCCAGCAGCTTGCCCAGGGGAAACTGCAATGAGCAGTTCTTC. This codes for CASSLPRGNCNEQFF.

The rearrangement uses TRBV7-3 and TRBJ2-2; perhaps TRBD1 as D (6 bases). CDR3 length: 16 amino acids. Germline V gives CDR1 SGHTA, CDR2 FQGTGA. Between the trimmed V and J ends, which lost 5 bases and 1 base, there was a span of 14 bases. The CDR3 protein is CASSPSGTRNTGELFF. In nucleotides, the CDR3 is TGTGCCAGCAGCCCATCCGGGACACGGAACACCGGGGAGCTGTTTTTT.

The chain couples TRBV12-3 or TRBV12-4 to TRBJ1-2; D unresolved. Deletions cut 8 bases from V and 3 bases from J, with 13 bases between. This CDR3 contains 13 residues. CDR3 residues: CASGRNPYYGYTF. CDR3 coding DNA: TGTGCCAGCGGACGGAATCCCTACTATGGCTACACCTTC.

The chain couples TRBV20-1 to TRBJ2-5; D uncertain. The CDR3 runs 13 residues. Trimming left V 3 bases short and J 5 bases short, with 13 bases between. CDR1 and CDR2 from the germline V gene are DFQATT and SNEGSKA (reference sequence). In nucleotides, the CDR3 is TGCAGTGCTAGGCGAATTGGGTGGGAGACCCAGTACTTC. This codes for CSARRIGWETQYF.

This clonotype has a count of ten or more. The V call is TRBV25-1, the J call TRBJ1-2, with a tentative D call TRBD1 (6 bases). The V and J ends lost 1 base and 6 bases respectively, with 15 bases between them. CDR1 is MGHDK, CDR2 SYGVNS, per germline. This CDR3 is built from 15 residues. CDR3 nucleotides: TGTGCCAGCAGTGAATGGAGGGGGAGTTCGGATGGCTACACCTTC. It specifies CASSEWRGSSDGYTF.

V gene TRBV29-1 combines with J gene TRBJ1-5; D ambiguous. Germline CDR1 SQVTM, CDR2 ANQGSEA. V lost 4 bases and J lost 5, with 9 bases in between. The CDR3 is made up of 12 amino acids. The DNA of the CDR3 is TGCAGCGTTGGTACCTGGGATCAGCCCCAGCATTTT. Translating gives CSVGTWDQPQHF.

The gene calls are TRBV29-1 and TRBJ2-4, with 7 bases identical to TRBD2. The J call may be faulty, since TRBJ2-5 better matches the DNA end. The CDR3 consists of 17 residues. The germline V gene encodes CDR1 SQVTM and CDR2 ANQGSEA. CDR3 bases: TGCAGCGTGGACTATTCGGGGAGGGCGTTCCCCGAAGAGACCCAGTACTTC. Protein: CSVDYSGRAFPEETQYF.

In this sample, this clonotype turned up a few times. The chain employs TRBV12-3 or TRBV12-4 and TRBJ2-1, with D hard to call. V lost 2 bases, J lost 1 base, and 12 bases lay in between. This CDR3 contains 16 residues. The CDR3 DNA sequence: TGTGCCAGCAGTTTAACGTTGTATAAGTCCTACAATGAGCAGTTCTTC. Amino acid sequence: CASSLTLYKSYNEQFF.

The chain combines TRBV20-1 with TRBJ2-2; TRBD1 matches 9 bases. The CDR3 is 16 amino acids. CDR1 and CDR2 from the germline V gene are DFQATT and SNEGSKA (reference sequence). With V trimmed by 4 bases and J by 3 bases, 9 bases remained unmatched. As DNA, the CDR3 is TGCAGTGCTACAAAACAGGGGGCGTTTGACACCGGGGAGCTGTTTTTT. It is translated as CSATKQGAFDTGELFF.

There are a few counts of this clonotype. The CDR3 bases are TGTGCCAGCAGTGCTAATAGCGGGGCACAGTTCTTC. As protein: CASSANSGAQFF. The rearrangement links TRBV2 to TRBJ2-1, with 8 bases matching TRBD2. Germline trimming cut 4 bases from V and 13 bases from J; bases unmatched to any gene: 6. Per germline, CDR1 SNHLY and CDR2 FYNNEI. CDR3 size: 12 residues.

The chain recombines TRBV25-1 with TRBJ1-2, with a possible D match to TRBD1 (6 bases). Between the trimmed V and J ends, which lost 7 bases and 0 bases, there was a span of 9 bases. The CDR3 is 13 amino acids. Germline V lookup: CDR1 MGHDK, CDR2 SYGVNS. The CDR3 spells CASNEGANYGYTF. CDR3 sequence (DNA): TGTGCCAGCAACGAGGGGGCTAACTATGGCTACACCTTC.

This clonotype was recorded only once. A much more abundant neighbour one base away suggests this may be a read error. This chain connects TRBV20-1 to TRBJ2-3, with TRBD1 as a possible D gene (6 bases). Trimming stripped 5 bases from V and 4 bases from J, with 19 bases between. Per the germline V gene, CDR1 is DFQATT and CDR2 is SNEGSKA (reference sequence). The CDR3 is 15 amino acids. The CDR3 region has the DNA TGCAGTGCTCACCGGGACGCCCCAGGGGCAGATACGCAGTATTTT. Translation: CSAHRDAPGADTQYF.

This clonotype occurred many times. The V gene is TRBV5-6, the J gene TRBJ2-1; D is perhaps TRBD1 (6 bases). Trimming shortened V by 4 bases and J by 2 bases, and 16 bases separated the two germline ends. There are 16 residues in the CDR3. Germline-derived CDR1 and CDR2 are SGHDT and YYEEEE. CDR3 in DNA: TGTGCCAGCAGCGATGAAGGGGGAGAGGCCTACAATGAGCAGTTCTTC. Protein product: CASSDEGGEAYNEQFF.

This clonotype appeared once. This may be a read error, as it is one base from a much larger clone. The chain links TRBV12-3 or TRBV12-4 to TRBJ2-1; D possibly corresponds to TRBD2 (6 bases). Between the trimmed V and J ends, which lost 4 bases and 3 bases, there was a span of 22 bases. This CDR3 is built from 18 residues. The CDR3 coding sequence is TGTGCCAGCAGTTCCCCCACAGCTGGGGGGAGCTACTACAATGAGCAGTTCTTC. Translating it yields CASSSPTAGGSYYNEQFF.

This chain connects TRBV21-1 to TRBJ1-2. TRBV21-1 is annotated as a pseudogene. The CDR3 covers 18 residues. CDR3 nucleotide sequence: TGTGCCAGCAGCAAAATTCTCATCGTCTTTACCTGGAGCTATGGCTACACCTTC. Translating gives CASSKILIVFTWSYGYTF.

CDR3 in DNA: TGTGCCAGCAGTGCAACTAGAAGACAAGAGACCCAGTACTTC. This encodes CASSATRRQETQYF. V usage is TRBV6-6 and J usage is TRBJ2-4; the D gene is possibly TRBD2 (5 bases). The J call could be wrong; TRBJ2-5 is a better fit for the DNA end. The CDR3 has 14 amino acids. Germline V gene data show CDR1 as MNHNY and CDR2 as SVGAGI (reference sequence).

V and J are TRBV10-3 and TRBJ2-1; 12 positions agree with TRBD2. The CDR3 has 17 amino acids. V lost 3 bases, J lost 4 bases, and 7 bases stayed unmatched. CDR1 is ENHRY and CDR2 is SYGVKD in the germline V gene. This CDR3 is CAISEGLAGTSYNEQFF. The CDR3 DNA reads TGTGCCATCAGTGAAGGACTAGCGGGAACTTCTTACAATGAGCAGTTCTTC.

This clonotype turned up a few times. The genes are TRBV28 and TRBJ2-5, with D perhaps TRBD2 (6 bases). This CDR3 is built from 20 residues. Germline CDR1 reads MDHEN; CDR2 reads SYDVKM. V was trimmed by 5 bases and J by 0 bases, leaving 28 bases between them. CDR3 amino acids: CASSPTGGAGLRGYQETQYF. CDR3 coding DNA: TGTGCCAGCAGTCCAACCGGAGGGGCAGGGTTACGGGGCTACCAAGAGACCCAGTACTTC.

This clonotype was found a few times. The V and J genes are TRBV6-6 and TRBJ2-4, with TRBD2 matching over 7 bases. The J call could be wrong; TRBJ2-7 is a better fit for the DNA end. The CDR3 runs to 15 residues. The V gene's germline CDR1 is MNHNY and CDR2 SVGAGI (reference sequence). The CDR3 is CASSYSSQGGYEQYF. CDR3 nucleotides: TGTGCCAGCAGTTACTCCTCTCAGGGAGGGTACGAGCAGTACTTC.

The chain has TRBV6-5 and TRBJ2-7; 13 positions agree with TRBD2. Germline values: CDR1 MNHEY, CDR2 SVGAGI. CDR3 size: 15 residues. Unmatched junction bases numbered 6, after V lost 6 bases and J lost 4 bases. The CDR3 region is CASRQGTSGIYEQYF. CDR3 DNA: TGTGCCAGCAGACAGGGGACTAGCGGGATTTACGAGCAGTACTTC.